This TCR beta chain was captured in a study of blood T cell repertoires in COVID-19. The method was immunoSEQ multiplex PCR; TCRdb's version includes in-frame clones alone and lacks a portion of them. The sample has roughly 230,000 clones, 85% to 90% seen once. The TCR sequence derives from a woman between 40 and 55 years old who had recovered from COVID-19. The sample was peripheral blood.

CDR3 in DNA: TGTGCCAGCAGTTACATCTTTCCCACAGGGGGCAGTGGCTACACCTTC. Its translation: CASSYIFPTGGSGYTF. The rearrangement uses TRBV6-5 and TRBJ1-2, with 9 bases fitting TRBD1. The CDR3 is made up of 16 amino acids. After removal of 2 bases from V and 7 bases from J, the junction contained 11 bases not matched to a gene. Germline V gene lookup returns CDR1 MNHEY and CDR2 SVGAGI.